A single sample is the source of the 12 T cell receptor beta chains below, sequenced in a study of regulatory T cells in long-lasting Graves disease listed by TCRdb under 2021. The library was built by means of multiplex PCR. The data were produced on an Illumina HiSeq 4000. iRepertoire HTBI primers and Arm-PCR amplification of CDR3 regions were used to construct TCR beta libraries. The public sequencing data were trimmed at Q25 with fastp and processed into clonotypes with MiXCR by TCRdb, which kept only in-frame beta chains. CDR3 protein sequences are deduplicated, and each keeps its most common genes and DNA. Present in this sample are 360,000 or so distinct CDR3 sequences, approximately 16% of which were seen just once. The top ten clones comprise about 27% of the sample. Reading the label with the study, this specimen's time point is: newly diagnosed GD, antithyroid drugs for less than 3 months. For both TCR sequencing and RNA sequencing, RNA was extracted from PBMCs in TRIzol.

The sample was also reused in another study, on T cells in Graves' hyperthyroidism and ophthalmopathy.

The input for sequencing was peripheral blood mononuclear cells (PBMCs), taken at new diagnosis, from a patient treated with antithyroid drugs. The receptors were sampled from a man in his forties with Graves disease. Donor details come from another sample of the same person, matched by shared clones.

There are many counts of this clonotype. The chain links TRBV2 to TRBJ1-1; no firm D call. Trimming removed 7 bases from V and 1 base from J, with 10 bases in between. The germline gives CDR1 SNHLY, CDR2 FYNNEI. The CDR3 runs 13 residues. CDR3: CASNRQTNTEAFF. Written as DNA, the CDR3 is TGTGCCAGCAATAGACAAACGAACACTGAAGCTTTCTTT.

Concerning this clonotype: One base away lies a much larger clone, so this may be a sequencing read error. V is TRBV18 and J is TRBJ2-2; D is undetermined. CDR3 length equals 14 residues. V was trimmed by 4 bases and J by 3 bases, leaving 9 bases between them. Germline V gives CDR1 KGHSH, CDR2 LQKENI. In DNA, the CDR3 is TGTGCCAGCTCACGGTCCAAATACACCGGGGAGCTGTTTTTT. It is translated as CASSRSKYTGELFF.

The chain carries TRBV11-3 and TRBJ1-4; D is possibly TRBD1 (5 bases). Looked up from germline, CDR1 is SGHNT and CDR2 is YENEEA. The V end was cut by 6 bases, the J end by 8 bases, with 13 bases between. The CDR3 loop spans 13 amino acids. The CDR3 loop reads CASSLPGAEKLFF. The CDR3, as DNA: TGTGCCAGCAGTTTACCCGGGGCCGAAAAACTGTTTTTT.

This clonotype has only a few counts. V is TRBV18 and J is TRBJ2-7, with TRBD1 matching 7 bases. The CDR3 is made up of 13 amino acids. Germline values: CDR1 KGHSH, CDR2 LQKENI. Trimming at V came to 5 bases and at J to 4 bases, leaving 5 bases not matched to a gene. Written as DNA, the CDR3 is TGTGCCAGCTCAGGGACAGTAGGGTACGAGCAGTACTTC. Its protein product is CASSGTVGYEQYF.

This clonotype was seen many times. The chain links TRBV6-2 or TRBV6-3 to TRBJ2-7, with a possible D match to TRBD1 (6 bases). The CDR3 totals 13 residues. V gave up 8 bases and J gave up 3 bases, with 14 bases separating them. Germline values: CDR1 MNHEY, CDR2 SVGEGT. The CDR3 region is CASATGRGYEQYF. The CDR3 nucleotides read TGTGCCAGCGCTACTGGCAGGGGCTACGAGCAGTACTTC.

This clonotype was counted many times. The gene calls are TRBV5-1 and TRBJ2-7, with D possibly matching TRBD1 (5 bases). This CDR3 contains 16 residues. Trimming removed 2 bases from V and 6 bases from J, with 21 bases in between. Germline V gene sequence: CDR1 SGHRS, CDR2 YFSETQ. The CDR3 coding sequence is TGCGCCAGCAGCTTTACCCCCGTCGTGGGGCAGGGCGAGCAGTACTTC. Translation: CASSFTPVVGQGEQYF.

This chain joins TRBV7-6 and TRBJ1-3; possibly TRBD1 for D (6 bases). CDR3 size: 18 residues. Germline V gives CDR1 SGHVS, CDR2 FNYEAQ. Trimming shortened V by 3 bases and J by 0 bases, and 18 bases separated the two germline ends. The CDR3: CASSFRPTQGNSGNTIYF. The CDR3 DNA follows: TGTGCCAGCAGCTTTAGGCCGACTCAGGGGAACTCTGGAAACACCATATATTTT. Full variable domain (remainder filled in from reference TRBV7-6 and TRBJ1-3): GAGVSQSPRYKVTKRGQDVALRCDPISGHVSLYWYRQALGQGPEFLTYFNYEAQQDKSGLPNDRFSAERPEGSISTLTIQRTEQRDSAMYRCASSFRPTQGNSGNTIYFGEGSWLTVV.

This clonotype was recorded many times. The chain combines TRBV12-3 or TRBV12-4 with TRBJ2-3; D gene uncertain. Trimming shortened V by 5 bases and J by 4 bases, and 22 bases separated the two germline ends. The CDR3 has 17 amino acids. The CDR3 protein is CASSRSLWGRSADTQYF. CDR3 in DNA: TGTGCCAGCAGTAGGAGTCTGTGGGGTCGATCGGCAGATACGCAGTATTTT.

On this clonotype: A much larger clone differs by one base, so this may be a read error. The chain links TRBV14 to TRBJ2-1; D is unclear. Trimming cost V 6 bases and J 5 bases, with 17 bases left between them. The CDR3 consists of 15 residues. CDR1 is SGHDN, CDR2 FVKESK, per germline. CDR3 sequence (DNA): TGTGCCAGCAGGCGACCTAGTCTTAATAACAATGAGCAGTTCTTC. As protein: CASRRPSLNNNEQFF.

This clonotype was recorded a few times. The rearrangement links TRBV20-1 to TRBJ2-3, with 11 bases identical to TRBD2. Germline lookup yields CDR1 DFQATT and CDR2 SNEGSKA (reference sequence). The V gene end was trimmed by 0 bases and the J gene end by 4 bases; junction bases not matched to a gene: 3. The CDR3 length is 15 residues. The CDR3 DNA follows: TGCAGTGCTAGAGATAGCGGGGGGGATCCAGATACGCAGTATTTT. Its translation: CSARDSGGDPDTQYF.

In this sample, this clonotype turned up a few times. This sequence joins TRBV20-1 and TRBJ1-5, with TRBD1 matching 7 bases. V lost 6 bases to trimming and J lost 8 bases; unmatched junction nucleotides: 7. The CDR3 is 12 amino acids. CDR1 is DFQATT and CDR2 is SNEGSKA in the germline V gene (reference sequence). Written as DNA, the CDR3 is TGCAGTGCCCAGACAGGGAATAAGCCCCAGCATTTT. It specifies CSAQTGNKPQHF.

V usage is TRBV9 and J usage is TRBJ2-2; a weak D match, TRBD1 (5 bases). The germline V gene encodes CDR1 SGDLS and CDR2 YYNGEE. This CDR3 has 14 amino acids. The V and J ends lost 0 bases and 7 bases respectively, with 10 bases between them. CDR3 DNA sequence: TGTGCCAGCAGCGTAGATGGGGCGAGCGGGGAGCTGTTTTTT. Translating gives CASSVDGASGELFF.